This T cell receptor beta chain was recovered during a study of follicular helper T cells after annual influenza vaccination (dated by TCRdb to about 2017). Regarding the complete study: After each seasonal influenza vaccination, blood samples were collected on days 0, 7 and 28. To study recall of cTfh clones, some subjects were followed across successive annual vaccinations spanning the 2013-2014, 2014-2015 and 2015-2016 seasons. One week after vaccination, a second recruited cohort of roughly 12 subjects (Table S1) displayed a similar ICOS+CD38+ cTfh response. Multi-year samples were available for six subjects, with four spanning two vaccination seasons and two spanning three seasons. The 2013-2014 samples were cryopreserved, while the 2015 samples were processed right after collection.

Library preparation used the immunoSEQ multiplex PCR assay. Adaptive Biotechnologies handled the TCRB amplification, library preparation, sequencing and preliminary bioinformatics at Survey level resolution. For TCRB sequencing, genomic DNA from the sorted cTfh populations was amplified by multiplex PCR. Regarding the original processing steps: In R, clonality was calculated as 1 minus the normalized Shannon entropy, and the Gini index was computed using the R package ineq. Overlap score was the summed counts of shared sequences divided by total counts of all sequences in both compared samples. Shared-clonotype significance used Fisher's exact test assuming a theoretical repertoire of 10^7 TCRB sequences. TCRdb carries this immuneACCESS record with in-frame sequences only. Its versions omit some clonotypes, under half of them owing to an unresolved V gene in the studies checked, with the rest unexplained. V, J and clone size reflect that table, while D and trimming were determined from the DNA. The sample table contains about 6,800 clones; only one count was recorded for roughly 88% of them. The top ten hold approximately 0.69% of the sample.

There are 11 amino acids in the CDR3, from cysteine to phenylalanine inclusive. Only the CDR3 part of the read is kept: 33 bases, read in frame from the first base. CDR1 and CDR2, per the germline V gene (reference sequence), are MNHEY and SMNVEV. V loses 7 bases, J loses 5 bases, and the germline ends lie 8 bases apart. The paper's findings and limits, for the study overall: Rare clonotypes could not be sampled because productive TCRB sequences were recovered from only roughly 9.5-20% of the analyzed cells. With successive annual vaccinations, a recurrent oligoclonal ICOS+CD38+ cTfh response was recalled, and this response contained tetramer and AIM influenza-specific clonotypes. Day 7 ICOS+CD38+ clones were most often found later in ICOS-CD38- cTfh, suggesting that subset may serve as a memory reservoir. ICOS+CD38+ cTfh clonality correlated with the frequency of that population, and its change correlated with the change in circulating plasmablast frequency.

What this sample's time point label stands for: 2015-2016 season, 7 days after influenza vaccination. TCRB sequencing was used to follow sorted CD4 subsets from the blood of adults before and after they were given the seasonal inactivated influenza vaccine (Fluvarix). To be eligible, subjects had to live in the community and must not have received influenza vaccine in the previous 6 months. Reasons for exclusion included contraindications to influenza vaccine, substance abuse, HIV/AIDS, active malignancy, immunomodulatory medication, and active illness such as respiratory infection. Between roughly 35 and 100 mL of blood was sampled per time point. Circulating Tfh were defined as non-naive CD4+CXCR5+PD-1+ cells, and these cells were sorted into ICOS+CD38+ and ICOS-CD38- fractions. Either Ficoll-Paque PLUS or SepMate separation was used to isolate PBMC. Before DNA extraction, cell subsets were sorted from PBMC on a BD FACS Aria.

A few counts support this clone. The specificity of this receptor is unknown. Per-nucleotide qualities are absent, and no much larger clonotype sits a single base away. The TCR sequence derives from an adult who received the influenza vaccine. The chain couples TRBV27 to TRBJ2-5; the D assignment is uncertain and may be TRBD1 or TRBD2, with 6 bases supporting each. The sequencing here drew on CXCR5+ CD38- circulating T follicular helper cells from blood, taken 7 days after influenza vaccination. Explained via the paper, the cell subset or site label denotes: circulating Tfh, non-naive CD4+CXCR5+PD-1+ (ICOS+CD38+ or ICOS-CD38-). The DNA sequence is given as TGTGCCAGCAAAGGGGGGGAGACCCAGTACTTC. It specifies CASKGGETQYF.